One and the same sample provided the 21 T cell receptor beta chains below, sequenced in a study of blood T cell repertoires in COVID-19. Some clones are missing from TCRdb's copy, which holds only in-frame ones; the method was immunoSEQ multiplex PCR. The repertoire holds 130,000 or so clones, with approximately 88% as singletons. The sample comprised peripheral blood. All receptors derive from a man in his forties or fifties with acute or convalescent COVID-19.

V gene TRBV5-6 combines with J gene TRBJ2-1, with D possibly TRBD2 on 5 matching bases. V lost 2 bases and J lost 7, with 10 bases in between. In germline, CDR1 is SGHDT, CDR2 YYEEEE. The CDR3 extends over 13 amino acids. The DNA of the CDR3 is TGTGCCAGCAGCTTACCCTCGGGGAATGAGCAGTTCTTC. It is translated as CASSLPSGNEQFF.

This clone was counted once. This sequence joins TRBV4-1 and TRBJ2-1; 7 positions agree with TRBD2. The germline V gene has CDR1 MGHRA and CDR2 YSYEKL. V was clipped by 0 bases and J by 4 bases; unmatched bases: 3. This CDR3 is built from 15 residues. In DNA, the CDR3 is TGCGCCAGCAGCCAAGATGTACTAGCGTACAATGAGCAGTTCTTC. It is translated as CASSQDVLAYNEQFF.

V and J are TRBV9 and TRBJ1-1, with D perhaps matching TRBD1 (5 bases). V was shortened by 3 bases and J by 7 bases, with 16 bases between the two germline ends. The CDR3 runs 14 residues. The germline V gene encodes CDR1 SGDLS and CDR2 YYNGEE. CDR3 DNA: TGTGCCAGCAGCGCCAGATATGACAGCTTTGAAGCTTTCTTT. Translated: CASSARYDSFEAFF. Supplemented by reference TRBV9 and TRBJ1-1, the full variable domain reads DSGVTQTPKHLITATGQRVTLRCSPRSGDLSVYWYQQSLDQGLQFLIQYYNGEERAKGNILERFSAQQFPDLHSELNLSSLELGDSALYFCASSARYDSFEAFFGQGTRLTVV.

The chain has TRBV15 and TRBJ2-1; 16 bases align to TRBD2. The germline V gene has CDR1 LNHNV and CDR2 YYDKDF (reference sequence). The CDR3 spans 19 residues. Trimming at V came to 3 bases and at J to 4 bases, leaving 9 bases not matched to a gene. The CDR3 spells CATSSPGLAGGPGYNEQFF. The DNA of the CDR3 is TGTGCCACCAGCAGTCCGGGACTAGCGGGAGGGCCAGGTTACAATGAGCAGTTCTTC.

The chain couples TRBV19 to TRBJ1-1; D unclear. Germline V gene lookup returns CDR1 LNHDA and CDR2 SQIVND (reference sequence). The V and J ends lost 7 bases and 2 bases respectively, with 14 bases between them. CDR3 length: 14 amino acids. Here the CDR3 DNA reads TGTGCCAGTACTACTCCGGGGAGAAACACTGAAGCTTTCTTT. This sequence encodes CASTTPGRNTEAFF.

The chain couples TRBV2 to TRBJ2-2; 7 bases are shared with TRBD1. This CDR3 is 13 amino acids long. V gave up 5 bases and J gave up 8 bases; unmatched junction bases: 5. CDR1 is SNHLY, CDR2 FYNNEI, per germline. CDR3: CASSRQGQGELFF. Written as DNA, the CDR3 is TGTGCCAGCAGTAGACAGGGACAAGGGGAGCTGTTTTTT.

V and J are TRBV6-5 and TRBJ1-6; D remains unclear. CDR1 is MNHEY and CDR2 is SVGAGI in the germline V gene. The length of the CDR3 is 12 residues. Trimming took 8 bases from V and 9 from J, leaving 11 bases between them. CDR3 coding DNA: TGTGCCAGCCGGAGTTACGGTTCACCCCTCCACTTT. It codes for CASRSYGSPLHF.

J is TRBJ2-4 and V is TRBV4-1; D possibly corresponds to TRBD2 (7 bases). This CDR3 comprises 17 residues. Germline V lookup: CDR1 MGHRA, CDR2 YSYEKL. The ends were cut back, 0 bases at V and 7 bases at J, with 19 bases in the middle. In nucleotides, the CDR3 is TGCGCCAGCAGCCAAGAGGGTCGCGGGGGCGAAGGTAACATTCAGTACTTC. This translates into CASSQEGRGGEGNIQYF.

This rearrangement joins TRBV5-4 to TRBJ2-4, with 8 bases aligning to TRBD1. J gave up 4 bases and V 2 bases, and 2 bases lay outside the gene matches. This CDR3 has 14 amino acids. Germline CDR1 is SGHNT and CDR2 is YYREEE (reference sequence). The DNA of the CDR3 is TGTGCCAGCAGCTTAGGGACAGGAAAAAACATTCAGTACTTC. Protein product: CASSLGTGKNIQYF.

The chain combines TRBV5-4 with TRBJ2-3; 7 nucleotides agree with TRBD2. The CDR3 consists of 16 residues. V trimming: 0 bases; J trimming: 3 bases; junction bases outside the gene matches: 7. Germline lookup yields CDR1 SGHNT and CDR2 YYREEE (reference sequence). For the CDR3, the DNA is TGTGCCAGCAGCTTGGGAAGGGCGGGAGATACAGATACGCAGTATTTT. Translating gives CASSLGRAGDTDTQYF. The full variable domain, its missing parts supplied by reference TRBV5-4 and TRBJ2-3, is ETGVTQSPTHLIKTRGQQVTLRCSSQSGHNTVSWYQQALGQGPQFIFQYYREEENGRGNFPPRFSGLQFPNYSSELNVNALELDDSALYLCASSLGRAGDTDTQYFGPGTRLTVL.

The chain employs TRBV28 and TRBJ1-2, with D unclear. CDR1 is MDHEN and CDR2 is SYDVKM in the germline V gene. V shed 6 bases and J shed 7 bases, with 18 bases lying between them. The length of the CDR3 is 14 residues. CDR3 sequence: CASSPPVGVTGYTF. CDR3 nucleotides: TGTGCCAGCAGCCCGCCCGTTGGAGTAACTGGCTACACCTTC.

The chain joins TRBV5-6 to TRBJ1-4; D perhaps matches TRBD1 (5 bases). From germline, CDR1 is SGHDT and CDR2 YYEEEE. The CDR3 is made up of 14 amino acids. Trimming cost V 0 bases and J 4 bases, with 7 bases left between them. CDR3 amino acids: CASSLAQVNEKLFF. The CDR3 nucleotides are TGTGCCAGCAGCTTGGCACAGGTTAATGAAAAACTGTTTTTT.

DNA for the CDR3: TGTGCCAGCACGCCCGGCGGAAGCTCCTACAATGAGCAGTTCTTC. Protein: CASTPGGSSYNEQFF. The chain joins TRBV6-1 to TRBJ2-1; D remains unclear. The CDR3 has 15 residues. V was clipped by 7 bases and J by 0 bases, with 13 bases between them. Germline V gene lookup returns CDR1 MNHNS and CDR2 SASEGT.

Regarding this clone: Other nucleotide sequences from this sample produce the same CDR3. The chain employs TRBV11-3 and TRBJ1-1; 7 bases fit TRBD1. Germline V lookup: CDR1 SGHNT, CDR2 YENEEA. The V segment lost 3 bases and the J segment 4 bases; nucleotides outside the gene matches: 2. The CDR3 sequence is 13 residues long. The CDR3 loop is CASSFQGGTEAFF. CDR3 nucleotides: TGTGCCAGCAGCTTCCAGGGGGGCACTGAAGCTTTCTTT.

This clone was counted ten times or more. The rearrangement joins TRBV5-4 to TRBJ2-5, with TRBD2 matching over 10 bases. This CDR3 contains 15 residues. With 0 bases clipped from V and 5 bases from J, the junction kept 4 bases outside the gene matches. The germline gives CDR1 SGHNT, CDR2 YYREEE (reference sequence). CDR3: CASSLALAGAETQYF. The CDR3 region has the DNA TGTGCCAGCAGCTTGGCGCTAGCGGGAGCGGAGACCCAGTACTTC.

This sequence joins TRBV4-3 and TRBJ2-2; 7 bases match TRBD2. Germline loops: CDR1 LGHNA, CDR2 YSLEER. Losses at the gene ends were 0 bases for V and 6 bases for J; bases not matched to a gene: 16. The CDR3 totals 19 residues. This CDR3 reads CASSQDRPSGRRPPGELFF. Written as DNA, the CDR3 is TGCGCCAGCAGCCAAGATCGGCCTAGCGGACGACGACCCCCCGGGGAGCTGTTTTTT.

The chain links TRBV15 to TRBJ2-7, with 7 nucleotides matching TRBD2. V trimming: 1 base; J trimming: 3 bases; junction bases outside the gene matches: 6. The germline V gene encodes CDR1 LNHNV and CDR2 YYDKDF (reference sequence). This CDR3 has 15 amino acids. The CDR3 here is CATSRGLAVNYEQYF. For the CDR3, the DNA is TGTGCCACCAGCAGAGGGCTAGCGGTAAACTACGAGCAGTACTTC.

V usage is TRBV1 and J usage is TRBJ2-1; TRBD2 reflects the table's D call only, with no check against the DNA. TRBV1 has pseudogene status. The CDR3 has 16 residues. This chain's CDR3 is CTSSHGPGLARHEQFF. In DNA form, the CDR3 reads TGCACCAGCAGCCATGGCCCGGGACTAGCTCGGCATGAGCAGTTCTTC.

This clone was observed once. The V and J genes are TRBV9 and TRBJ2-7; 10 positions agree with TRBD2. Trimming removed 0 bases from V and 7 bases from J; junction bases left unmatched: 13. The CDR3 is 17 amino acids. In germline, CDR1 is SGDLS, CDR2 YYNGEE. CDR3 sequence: CASSVVGLLAGTYEQYF. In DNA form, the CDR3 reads TGTGCCAGCAGCGTAGTAGGTCTACTAGCGGGAACGTATGAGCAGTACTTC.

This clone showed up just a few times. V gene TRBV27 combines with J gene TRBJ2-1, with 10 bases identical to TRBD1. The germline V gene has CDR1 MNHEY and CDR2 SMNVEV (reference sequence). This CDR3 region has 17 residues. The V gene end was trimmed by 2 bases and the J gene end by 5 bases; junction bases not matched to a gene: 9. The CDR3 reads CASSLITGTGAHNEQFF. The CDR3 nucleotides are TGTGCCAGCAGTTTAATAACCGGGACAGGGGCCCACAATGAGCAGTTCTTC.

The CDR3 spells CASSWAGTEVGHNEQFF. The CDR3 nucleotides are TGCGCCAGCAGCTGGGCCGGGACAGAGGTCGGACACAATGAGCAGTTCTTC. The chain uses TRBV5-1 and TRBJ2-1, with 7 bases aligning to TRBD1. The CDR3 length is 17 residues. Germline assignment: CDR1 SGHRS and CDR2 YFSETQ. The ends lost 3 bases at V and 5 bases at J; junction bases unmatched: 14.